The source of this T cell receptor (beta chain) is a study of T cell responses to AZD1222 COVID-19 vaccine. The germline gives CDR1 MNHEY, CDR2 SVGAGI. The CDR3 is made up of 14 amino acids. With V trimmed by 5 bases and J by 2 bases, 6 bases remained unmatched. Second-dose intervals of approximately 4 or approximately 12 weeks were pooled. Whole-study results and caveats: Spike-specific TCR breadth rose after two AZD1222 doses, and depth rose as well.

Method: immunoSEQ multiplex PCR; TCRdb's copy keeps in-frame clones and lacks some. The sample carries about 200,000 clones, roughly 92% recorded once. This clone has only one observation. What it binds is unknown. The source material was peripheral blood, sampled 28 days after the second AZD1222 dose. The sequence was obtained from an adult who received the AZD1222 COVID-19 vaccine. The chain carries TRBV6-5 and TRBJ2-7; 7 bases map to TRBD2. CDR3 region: CASSTAGSTYEQYF. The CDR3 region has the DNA TGTGCCAGCAGTACAGCGGGGTCTACCTACGAGCAGTACTTC.